This paragraph covers one T cell receptor (beta chain) sequence. V was pared by 3 bases and J by 4 bases, with 3 bases of the junction left unmatched. The CDR3 covers 16 residues. CDR1 and CDR2 (germline): KGHSH, LQKENI. This record belongs to a study of shared clonotypes between healthy human individuals. In replicate PCRs of sorted subsets, roughly 210 ng DNA, approximately 30,000 T cell genomes, was used. Clones were sequenced by immunoSEQ multiplex PCR, and TCRdb holds only the in-frame ones, with some missing. The sample comprises about 380,000 clones, 96% of which are singletons, and approximately 0.3% rests with the top ten.

V is TRBV18 and J is TRBJ2-3, with 14 bases matching TRBD2. Specimen: memory CD8+ T cells sorted from blood. The subset denotes: CD45RO+ cells pooled with CCR7-negative TemRA cells. The TCR sequence derives from a man younger than 40 in good health. Here the CDR3 reads CASSPPGLAGADTQYF. The CDR3 nucleotides read TGTGCCAGCTCACCCCCGGGACTAGCGGGAGCAGATACGCAGTATTTT.